These 2 T cell receptor beta chains originate from one sample sequenced in a study of T cells expressing NK-cell markers. TCRdb re-analyzed the 5' RACE reads; it lists each CDR3 protein once, without DNA. This table holds 200,000 to 300,000 distinct CDR3 sequences. Specimen: blood T cells: a sorted CD56 or NKG2C T cell subset, CD4+ or CD8+ T cells, or bulk PBMC T cells (not recorded which). The receptors come from a young man in good health.

The chain links TRBV3-1 to TRBJ1-2; the D call of TRBD1 rests on TCRdb alone, since no DNA is present to check it. This CDR3 has 14 residues. CDR1 and CDR2 from the germline V gene are LGHDT and YNNKEL (reference sequence). The CDR3 region is CASSSGQGSGGYTF.

The gene calls are TRBV10-3 and TRBJ2-7. The CDR3 is 14 amino acids. CDR1 is ENHRY and CDR2 is SYGVKD in the germline V gene. This CDR3 reads CAIRNDKKSYEQYF.